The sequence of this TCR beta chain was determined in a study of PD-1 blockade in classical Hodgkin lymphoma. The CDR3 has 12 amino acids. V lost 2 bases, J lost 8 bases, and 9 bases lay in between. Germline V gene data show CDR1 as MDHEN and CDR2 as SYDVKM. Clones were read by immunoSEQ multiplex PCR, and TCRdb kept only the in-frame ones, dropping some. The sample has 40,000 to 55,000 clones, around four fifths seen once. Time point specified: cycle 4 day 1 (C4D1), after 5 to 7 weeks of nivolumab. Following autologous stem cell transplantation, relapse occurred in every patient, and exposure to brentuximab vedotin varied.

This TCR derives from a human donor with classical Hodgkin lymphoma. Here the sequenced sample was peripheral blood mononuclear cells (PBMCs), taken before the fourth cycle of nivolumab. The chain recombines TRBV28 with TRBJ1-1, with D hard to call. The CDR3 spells CASSLIDQEAFF. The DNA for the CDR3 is TGTGCCAGCAGTTTAATCGACCAAGAAGCTTTCTTT.